The rows below give T cell receptor beta chains drawn from one sample of a study of siplizumab effects on memory and regulatory T cells. Generated by immunoSEQ multiplex PCR, the TCRdb table keeps only in-frame clones and is missing some. The table lists 50,000 to 55,000 clones, nearly 98% of them singletons. The sample consisted of naive CD4+ T cells sorted from blood. All receptors derive from a human donor in good health. The CDR3 runs from the conserved cysteine through the conserved F or W. The order of the fields is V gene, J gene, D gene, CDR3 DNA, CDR3 protein. A D gene is named only where the DNA matches it firmly.

TRBV7-8,TRBJ1-5,-,TGTGCCAGCAGCTCAGAGGTCTCCAATCAGCCCCAGCATTTT,CASSSEVSNQPQHF
TRBV19,TRBJ2-2,-,TGTGCCTCCAAACTAGCCCGCACCGGGGAGCTGTTTTTT,CASKLARTGELFF
TRBV6-9,TRBJ2-7,TRBD1,TGTGCCAGCACCCACGGGGGACAGGGACCTAGCGAGCAGTACTTC,CASTHGGQGPSEQYF
TRBV11-2,TRBJ1-3,-,TGTGCCAGCAGCTTAACTGGAAACACCATATATTTT,CASSLTGNTIYF
TRBV4-3,TRBJ2-1,TRBD2,TGCGCCAGCAGCCAAGGGATTTCGGGTACAGCGGGGGGCTACAATGAGCAGTTCTTC,CASSQGISGTAGGYNEQFF
TRBV30,TRBJ1-5,-,TGTGCCTGGAGCTACAGCCGCAATCAGCCCCAGCATTTT,CAWSYSRNQPQHF
TRBV7-9,TRBJ2-3,TRBD2,TGTGCCAGCAGCCCGCCAGGGCGGGAGCCAGATACGCAGTATTTT,CASSPPGREPDTQYF
TRBV7-9,TRBJ2-1,TRBD1,TGTGCCAGCAGCTTATTAGGGACAGGGCGCTACAATGAGCAGTTCTTC,CASSLLGTGRYNEQFF
TRBV7-2,TRBJ1-5,-,TGTGCCAGCAGCTTAGGCGGTCAGCCCCAGCATTTT,CASSLGGQPQHF
TRBV30,TRBJ2-1,TRBD1,TGTGCCTGGCTTAGTCCCGGGACAGCCCACAATGAGCAGTTCTTC,CAWLSPGTAHNEQFF
TRBV7-2,TRBJ2-1,-,TGTGCCAGCAGCCTGGTGCGGAGGGATGAGCAGTTCTTC,CASSLVRRDEQFF
TRBV5-1,TRBJ2-7,TRBD1,TGCGCCAGCAGCGTGTCGGGACAGGGGTTGGGGGAGCAGTACTTC,CASSVSGQGLGEQYF